This T cell receptor (beta chain) was retrieved from a study of CD8 T cells in Susac syndrome. Random hexamers primed reverse transcription of about 0.5 to 1 ug RNA. The authors amplified TCR beta CDR3 across 54 Vbeta and 13 Jbeta using immunoSEQ multiplex PCR. TCRdb called the immunoSEQ multiplex PCR reads again in MiXCR, with one record for every CDR3 protein. Among 100,000 to 150,000 distinct CDR3 sequences listed, around 75% were seen once. This CDR3 spans 19 amino acids. V gave up 5 bases and J gave up 5 bases, with 25 bases separating them. V gene TRBV12-3 or TRBV12-4 combines with J gene TRBJ2-6; D is unclear. This receptor was identified in a human donor with multiple sclerosis. The sequencing input was CD8+ T cells from PBMCs. The CDR3 region has the DNA TGTGCCAGCAGTACGATGATCAGCTTCCAACAAAGTCGGGCCAACGTCCTGACTTTC. Translation: CASSTMISFQQSRANVLTF.